Described below is a single T cell receptor (beta chain) sequence and its context. Trimming shortened V by 4 bases and J by 1 base, and 13 bases separated the two germline ends. There are 15 residues in the CDR3. CDR1 is LGHDT, CDR2 YNNKEL, per germline (reference sequence). This sample is part of a study of blood T cell repertoires in COVID-19. Overall study context: The cDNA or gDNA used as material had been derived from T cells, B-cell-depleted T cells, or PBMCs.

The protocol was immunoSEQ multiplex PCR, while the TCRdb copy is restricted to in-frame clones and leaves out a portion. There are some 400,000 clones in the sample; about 80% occur only once, and 0.85% to 1.2% lies in the top ten. The sequence was obtained from a human donor with acute or convalescent COVID-19. The donor label of this sample is uncertain. The V call is TRBV3-1 (or the pseudogene TRBV3-2), the J call TRBJ1-1; the D gene is possibly TRBD1 (5 bases). What was sequenced was peripheral blood. The CDR3 bases are TGTGCCAGCAGCCTGATATTTGGGGCGAACACTGAAGCTTTCTTT. This translates into CASSLIFGANTEAFF.